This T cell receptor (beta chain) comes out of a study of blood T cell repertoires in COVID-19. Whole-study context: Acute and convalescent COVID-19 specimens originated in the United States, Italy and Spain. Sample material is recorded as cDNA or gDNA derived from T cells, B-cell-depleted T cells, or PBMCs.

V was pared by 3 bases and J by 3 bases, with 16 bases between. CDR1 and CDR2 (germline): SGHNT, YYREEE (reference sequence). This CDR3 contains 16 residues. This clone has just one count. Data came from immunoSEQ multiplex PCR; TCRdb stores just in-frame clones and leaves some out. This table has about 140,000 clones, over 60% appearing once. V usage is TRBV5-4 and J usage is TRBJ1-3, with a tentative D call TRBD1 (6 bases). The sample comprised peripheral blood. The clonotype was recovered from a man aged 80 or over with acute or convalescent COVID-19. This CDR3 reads CASSSTGISSGNTIYF. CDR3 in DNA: TGTGCCAGCAGCTCCACAGGGATCAGTAGTGGAAACACCATATATTTT.